Sequencing of this T cell receptor (beta chain) was carried out in a study of shared clonotypes between healthy human individuals. The ends were cut back, 3 bases at V and 5 bases at J, with 8 bases in the middle. CDR1 and CDR2 from the germline V gene are SGHAT and FQNNGV. The CDR3 runs 12 residues. The repertoire was sequenced with immunoSEQ multiplex PCR; TCRdb's copy has only in-frame clones and lacks some. The profile shows about 2 million clones, just under 95% of them singletons. Terminally differentiated effector memory CD45RA+ cells were left out of the naive CD8 fraction, which was CD45RO-negative and positively selected for CCR7.

The chain links TRBV11-2 to TRBJ2-7; D gene unclear. The sample was naive CD8+ T cells sorted from blood. The source of this sequence is a man in his late teens or twenties in good health. In DNA, the CDR3 is TGTGCCAGCAGCTTTCCGGGCCACGAGCAGTACTTC. Its protein product is CASSFPGHEQYF. The full variable domain, with the rest looked up from reference TRBV11-2 and TRBJ2-7, is EAGVAQSPRYKIIEKRQSVAFWCNPISGHATLYWYQQILGQGPKLLIQFQNNGVVDDSQLPKDRFSAERLKGVDSTLKIQPAKLEDSAVYLCASSFPGHEQYFGPGTRLTVT.